This TCR beta chain was captured in a study of blood T cell repertoires in COVID-19 (dated by TCRdb to the early 2020s). A note on the overall study: Collaborator samples came from the United States, Italy and Spain and covered acute and convalescent phases of COVID-19. The material from the prospective study consisted of cDNA or gDNA derived from T cells, B-cell-depleted T cells, or PBMCs. The dataset comprised deeply sampled blood TCRbeta repertoires from subjects exposed to, actively infected with, or recovered from COVID-19. The repertoires were released in a freely available public database intended as a resource for research on the immune response to SARS-CoV-2. Samples came from the ongoing ImmuneRACE study (first 160 participants) plus 1,254 subjects from 6 global collaborators. Nearly every sample came with metadata listing a de-identified subject ID, COVID-19 status, age in years and sex. Where available, HLA class I and class II types were obtained from metadata supplied by the sample provider rather than from assay-based typing.

TCRbeta CDR3 regions were amplified from genomic DNA by means of the immunoSEQ Assay, a bias-controlled multiplex PCR. The paper's processing steps were these. The number of nucleated cells in each sample was estimated from the amplification of reference gene primers within the assay. Sequence reads were collapsed and filtered to measure the absolute abundance of every unique TCRbeta CDR3 rearrangement. For each sample, productive Simpson clonality was calculated as the square root of Simpson's diversity index across productive rearrangements. In TCRdb, the immuneACCESS table is reduced to in-frame sequences with V and J assigned. These tables do not hold every clone; where another copy was compared, an unresolved V gene accounts for under half, and the others remain unexplained. The V and J calls and the clone size are those of that table, but D and trimming were determined from the DNA. The sample table holds about 76,000 clones, of which about 85% were seen once. In total, the top ten clones hold roughly 11% of the sample.

One collaborating source in Seattle enrolled patients during active infection and followed them longitudinally through the course of disease. Whole blood was collected in K2EDTA tubes by collaborating institutions according to the institutions' own protocols. Collaborator samples were shipped for TCRbeta analysis as frozen whole blood, isolated PBMCs, or DNA extracted from either sample type. Based on the germline V gene (reference sequence), the CDR1 and CDR2 sequences are SEHNR and FQNEAQ. From cysteine to phenylalanine, the CDR3 is 15 amino acids long. The read is trimmed to its CDR3 DNA, 45 bases read in frame from base 1. Trimming accounts for 1 base at V and 6 bases at J, while the number of junction bases matched to no gene is 3. As concerns this clone: This clone's antigen is unknown. One base away there is no much larger clone; base qualities are not given.

Study-level results and caveats: Clinical and demographic metadata were provided uncurated, with the amount varying by source and participant.

The chain links TRBV7-9 with TRBJ1-5; 10 bases in the junction line up with TRBD1. The receptor comes from a man aged 60 to 69 with COVID-19, enrolled during active disease. The specimen sequenced was peripheral blood. The sequenced DNA is TGTGCCAGCAGCTTAGGACAGGGGGCCGGTCAGCCCCAGCATTTT. The resulting protein is CASSLGQGAGQPQHF.